The T cell receptor (beta chain) described here comes from a study of technical replicates of blood from several donors. Profiling relied on immunoSEQ multiplex PCR, and the TCRdb table lists in-frame clones only, not all of them. The data contain about 100,000 clones, 95% of them singletons. Germline CDR1 SEHNR, CDR2 FQNEAQ (reference sequence). The CDR3 extends over 15 amino acids. V lost 5 bases and J 3 bases, leaving 17 bases between the germline ends. Sequencing was carried out using T cells isolated from PBMCs. This sequence originates from a human donor in good health. This chain joins TRBV7-9 and TRBJ2-7; D might be TRBD1 (6 bases). The CDR3 sequence is CASSALQGTYYEQYF. CDR3 in DNA: TGTGCCAGCAGCGCTCTCCAGGGGACCTACTACGAGCAGTACTTC. The complete variable domain, with remaining parts taken from reference TRBV7-9 and TRBJ2-7, reads DTGVSQNPRHKITKRGQNVTFRCDPISEHNRLYWYRQTLGQGPEFLTYFQNEAQLEKSRLLSDRFSAERPKGSFSTLEIQRTEQGDSAMYLCASSALQGTYYEQYFGPGTRLTVT.